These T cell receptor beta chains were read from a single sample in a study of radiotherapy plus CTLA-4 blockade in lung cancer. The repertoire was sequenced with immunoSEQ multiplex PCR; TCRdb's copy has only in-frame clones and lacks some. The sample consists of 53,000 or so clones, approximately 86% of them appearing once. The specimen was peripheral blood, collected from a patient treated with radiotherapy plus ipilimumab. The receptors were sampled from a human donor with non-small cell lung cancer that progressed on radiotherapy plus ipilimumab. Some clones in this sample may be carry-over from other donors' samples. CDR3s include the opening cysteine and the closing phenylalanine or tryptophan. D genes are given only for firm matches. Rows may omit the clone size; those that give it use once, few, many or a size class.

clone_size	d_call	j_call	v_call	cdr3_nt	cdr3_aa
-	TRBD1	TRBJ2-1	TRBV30	TGTGCCTTAGAGAGAGGGGGCGGGGAGCAGTTCTTC	CALERGGGEQFF
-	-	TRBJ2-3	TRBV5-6	TGTGCCAGCAGCTTCGGGCAGGGAAGAGGGGGAAGCACAGATACGCAGTATTTT	CASSFGQGRGGSTDTQYF
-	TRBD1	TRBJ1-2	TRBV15	TGTGCCACCAGCAGTAATATTGGGACAGGGGGCACTGGCTACACCTTC	CATSSNIGTGGTGYTF
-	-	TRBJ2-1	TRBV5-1	TGCGCCAGCAGCGTGTCCAACTACCGCAATGAGCAGTTCTTC	CASSVSNYRNEQFF
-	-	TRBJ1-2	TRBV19	TGTGCCAGTAGTCCAGGGTGGGGACAAGGCTCTAACTATGGCTACACCTTC	CASSPGWGQGSNYGYTF
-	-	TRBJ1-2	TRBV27	TGTGCCAGCAGTTTGTTCAGGGACTCTACTGGCTACACCTTC	CASSLFRDSTGYTF
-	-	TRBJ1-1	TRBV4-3	TGCGCCAGCAGCCAAGACCCCAGGGGCACTGAAGCTTTCTTT	CASSQDPRGTEAFF
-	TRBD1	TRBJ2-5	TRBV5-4	TGTGCCAGCAGCTCGAATACGGGACAGGGCGGCGAGACCCAGTACTTC	CASSSNTGQGGETQYF
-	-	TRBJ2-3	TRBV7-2	TGTGCCAGCAGCCAGGGACTCATTACAGATACGCAGTATTTT	CASSQGLITDTQYF
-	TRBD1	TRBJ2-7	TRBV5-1	TGCGCCAGCAGCTCGGGACAGGGGAGTTTTGACGAGCAGTACTTC	CASSSGQGSFDEQYF
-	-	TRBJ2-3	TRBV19	TGTGCCAGTAGTATCCCCAGAAACACAGATACGCAGTATTTT	CASSIPRNTDTQYF
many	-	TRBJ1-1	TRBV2	TGTGCCAGCAGTTTTTTGCAGAGGGACACTGAAGCTTTCTTT	CASSFLQRDTEAFF
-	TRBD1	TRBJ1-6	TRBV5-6	TGTGCCAGCAGCCCGACAGGGGGGTTCTATAATTCACCCCTCCACTTT	CASSPTGGFYNSPLHF
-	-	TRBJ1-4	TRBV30	TGTGCCTGGAGTGACCAGGCTTTACAGGAAAAACTGTTTTTT	CAWSDQALQEKLFF
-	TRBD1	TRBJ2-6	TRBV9	TGTGCCAGCAGCGTAGCCAGGGGGCCTGGGGCCAACGTCCTGACTTTC	CASSVARGPGANVLTF
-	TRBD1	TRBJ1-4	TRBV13	TGTGCCAGCAGCTTAGGCCTTCAGGGGGGAACTAATGAAAAACTGTTTTTT	CASSLGLQGGTNEKLFF
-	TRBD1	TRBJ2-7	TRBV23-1	TGCGCCAGCAGCATCCTAGGGACAGCCTACGAGCAGTACTTC	CASSILGTAYEQYF
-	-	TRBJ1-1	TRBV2	TGTGCCAGCAGTGAGGACAGTATGAACACTGAAGCTTTCTTT	CASSEDSMNTEAFF
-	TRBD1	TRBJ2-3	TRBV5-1	TGCGCCAGCAGCTCGACAGGGGGGTGGGCAGATACGCAGTATTTT	CASSSTGGWADTQYF
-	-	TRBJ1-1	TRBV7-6	TGTGCCAGCAGCTTCGGGGAGAACACTGAAGCTTTCTTT	CASSFGENTEAFF
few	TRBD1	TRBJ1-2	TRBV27	TGTGCCAGCAGTCAACAGGGGGAGGGCTACACCTTC	CASSQQGEGYTF
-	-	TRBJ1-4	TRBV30	TGTGCTTGGTCTCGACAGGACTTAACTAATGAAAAACTGTTTTTT	CAWSRQDLTNEKLFF
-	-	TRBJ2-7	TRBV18	TGTGCCAGCTCACCACGGGGCGGCGAGCAGTACTTC	CASSPRGGEQYF
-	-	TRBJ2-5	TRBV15	TGTGCCACCAGCAGTAATGACAGACAAGAGACCCAGTACTTC	CATSSNDRQETQYF
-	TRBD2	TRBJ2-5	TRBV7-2	TGTGCCAGCAGCTTAGTGGGAAGGGAGGGGACCCAGTACTTC	CASSLVGREGTQYF
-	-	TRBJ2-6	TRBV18	TGTGCCAGCTCACCAAACCAGGGGGCCAACGTCCTGACTTTC	CASSPNQGANVLTF
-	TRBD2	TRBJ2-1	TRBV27	TGTGCCAGCAGCCCTGAAACTAGCGGATTCATTGAGCAGTTCTTC	CASSPETSGFIEQFF
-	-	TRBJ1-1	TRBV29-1	TGCAGCGTTGAACGGAGGAACACTGAAGCTTTCTTT	CSVERRNTEAFF
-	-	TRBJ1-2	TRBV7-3	TGTGCCAGCAGCTTAAATCCAGGGAACTATGGCTACACCTTC	CASSLNPGNYGYTF
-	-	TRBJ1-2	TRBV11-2	TGTGCCAGCAGCTTAGCTCGGGGTGGGGATGGCTACACCTTC	CASSLARGGDGYTF
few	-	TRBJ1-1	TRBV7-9	TGTGCCAGCAGCGCCGTAGTTACGAACACTGAAGCTTTCTTT	CASSAVVTNTEAFF
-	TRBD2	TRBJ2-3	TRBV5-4	TGTGCCAGCAGCTTGGCACCCTCCGGGAGGGACACAGATACGCAGTATTTT	CASSLAPSGRDTDTQYF
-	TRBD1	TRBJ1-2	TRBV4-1	TGCGCCAGCAGCCAAGTGGGGACAGGGGTGGGCTACACCTTC	CASSQVGTGVGYTF
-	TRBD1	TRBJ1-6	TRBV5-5	TGTGCCAGCAGCCCCTCGCGCCCGAGACAGGGTTCACCCCTCCACTTT	CASSPSRPRQGSPLHF
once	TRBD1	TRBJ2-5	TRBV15	TGTGCCACCAGCAGGGACAGGAAAGAGACCCAGTACTTC	CATSRDRKETQYF
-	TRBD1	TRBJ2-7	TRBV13	TGTGCCAGCAGCTTAAGACAGGGCTGGGGCGAGCAGTACTTC	CASSLRQGWGEQYF
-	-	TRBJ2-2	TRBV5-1	TGCGCCAACAGCTTGGCCGCGGCAACCGGGGAGCTGTTTTTT	CANSLAAATGELFF
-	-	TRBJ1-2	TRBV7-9	TGTGCCAGCAGCGCGGAAAACTATGGCTACACCTTC	CASSAENYGYTF
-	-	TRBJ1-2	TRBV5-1	TGCGCCAGCAGCCCCGCGGACAGAACGGCGTTCTATGGCTACACCTTC	CASSPADRTAFYGYTF
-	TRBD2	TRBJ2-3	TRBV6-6	TGTGCCGGCCGACTAGCGGGCGACACAGATACGCAGTATTTT	CAGRLAGDTDTQYF
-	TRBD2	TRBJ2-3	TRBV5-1	TGCGCCAGCAGCTTGGGGCTAGCGGGGGGTAGCACAGATACGCAGTATTTT	CASSLGLAGGSTDTQYF
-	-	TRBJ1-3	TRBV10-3	TGTGCCATCAGTGCAATAAGGGGATACGACTCTGGAAACACCATATATTTT	CAISAIRGYDSGNTIYF
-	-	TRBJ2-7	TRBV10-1	TGCGCCAGCAGTGACACCCAAGCACACGAGCAGTACTTC	CASSDTQAHEQYF
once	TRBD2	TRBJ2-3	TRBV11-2	TGTGCCAGCCTTAGCGGGAGGGGTGCAGATACGCAGTATTTT	CASLSGRGADTQYF
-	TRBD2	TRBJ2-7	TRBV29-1	TGCAGCGCCAGTTCCGGGAGGAATTACGAGCAGTACTTC	CSASSGRNYEQYF
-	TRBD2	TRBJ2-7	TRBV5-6	TGTGCCAGCAGCGAGGAAATAGCGGGGGGCACCTACGAGCAGTACTTC	CASSEEIAGGTYEQYF
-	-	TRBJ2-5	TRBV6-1	TGTGCCAGCGAAAAAGGGAGGGGGCAAGAGACCCAGTACTTC	CASEKGRGQETQYF
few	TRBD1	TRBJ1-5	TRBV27	TGTGCCAGCAGAATGACAGGGAACGCGTGGGATAGCAATCAGCCCCAGCATTTT	CASRMTGNAWDSNQPQHF
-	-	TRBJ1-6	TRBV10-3	TGTGCCATCACAGAGCGGGGCGAGGTGAGGAATTCACCCCTCCACTTT	CAITERGEVRNSPLHF
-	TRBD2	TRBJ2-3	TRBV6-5	TGTGCCGGCAACCCTAGCGGACCCACAGATACGCAGTATTTT	CAGNPSGPTDTQYF
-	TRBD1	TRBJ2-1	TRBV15	TGTGCCACCAGCAGACCCCGACAGGGGTGGGTTGAGCAGTTCTTC	CATSRPRQGWVEQFF
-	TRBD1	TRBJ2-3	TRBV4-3	TGCGCCAGCAGCCAAGCCCCAGGGGGCGCTGGAGATACGCAGTATTTT	CASSQAPGGAGDTQYF
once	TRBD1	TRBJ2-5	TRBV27	TGTGCCAGCAGTTTATATAGGACAGGGTACCAAGAGACCCAGTACTTC	CASSLYRTGYQETQYF
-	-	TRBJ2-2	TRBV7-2	TGTGCCAGCAGCTATTCGTCGGGGACCGGGGAGCTGTTTTTT	CASSYSSGTGELFF
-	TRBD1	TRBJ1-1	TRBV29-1	TGCAGCGCCATGGGACAGGTGGATTCCACGAACACTGAAGCTTTCTTT	CSAMGQVDSTNTEAFF
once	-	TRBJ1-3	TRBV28	TGTGCCAGCAGTTTATCGGGTGGAAACACCATATATTTT	CASSLSGGNTIYF
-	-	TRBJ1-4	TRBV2	TGTGCCAGCAGGTTAGATACCGAGGAAAAACTGTTTTTT	CASRLDTEEKLFF
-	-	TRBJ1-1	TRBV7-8	TGTGCCAGCAGCCCGGAACAGGGATGGGGGACTGAAGCTTTCTTT	CASSPEQGWGTEAFF
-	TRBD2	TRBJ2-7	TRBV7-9	TGTGCCAGCAGCATGACTAGCGGCGAGCAGTACTTC	CASSMTSGEQYF
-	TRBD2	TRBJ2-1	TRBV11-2	TGTGCCAGCAGCTTAGATGTAGCGGGTGGCTACAATGAGCAGTTCTTC	CASSLDVAGGYNEQFF